This T cell receptor (beta chain) was sequenced for a study of T cells in Graves' hyperthyroidism and ophthalmopathy (dated by TCRdb to the late 2010s). Regarding the complete study: Peripheral blood was sampled at the time of initial diagnosis, prior to any treatment. A discovery cohort of roughly 100 patients, fewer than 50 with Graves' ophthalmopathy and under 60 with stable Graves' hyperthyroidism, was used to find distinguishing TCR V-J signatures. Prospective prediction of ophthalmopathy was tested in an independent validation cohort of fewer than 20 hyperthyroidism patients and 17 patients who later progressed to ophthalmopathy. The 95 to 100 discovery patients were randomly split 7:3 into training and test sets. Thyroid tissue and blood T-cell repertoires from about six Graves' hyperthyroidism patients were also compared in the study. Following sampling, methimazole starting at 30 mg daily was given to hyperthyroidism patients, and high-dose intravenous methylprednisolone was given to ophthalmopathy patients. TCR Vbeta CDR3 sequencing of 120 to 150 peripheral blood samples (roughly 43 ophthalmopathy, 75 to 80 hyperthyroidism and roughly 17 progressor patients) is reported in the paper. Study-wide conclusions, independent of this receptor: In cross-validation, a model built on a 13 V-J signature told ophthalmopathy apart from stable hyperthyroidism with just under 90% sensitivity and roughly 81% specificity, and in testing the same model reached 80%/75%. In validation, the model predicted progression to ophthalmopathy a median of approximately 6.6 months before onset, with roughly 68% sensitivity and about 75% specificity. Sample size was not statistically predetermined, and investigators were not blinded to group allocation. Blood samples also contained most of the expanded thyroid clonotypes (frequency above 0.001), which suggests that blood repertoires may reflect thyroid immune responses.

This clonotype was seen repeatedly, ten times or more. Its binding antigen is unknown. No quality values exist for individual bases; no much larger clone is one base distant. TCR beta CDR3 regions were amplified from RNA transcripts. The first round of RT-PCR for the TCR CDR3 was performed with the HTBI primer set and the Qiagen OneStep RT-PCR kit. Libraries were constructed in a second round of multiplex PCR, after which size selection and purification were carried out. Sequencing of the libraries was done on an Illumina HiSeq2000 using paired-end 100 bp reads. As for the original processing: SOAPnuke was used to process the raw data, with reads discarded if the reads contained adapters or uncalled bases, had a mean Phred below 15, or lacked an exact constant-primer or identifier match. COPE v1.2.5 was used to merge high-quality paired reads, and clonotypes were defined as unique nucleotide sequences. MiTCR v1.1 was used to align clonotypes to the IMGT TRBV, TRBD and TRBJ reference segments. The analysis included only V-J combinations with a frequency above 0.0001, which together covered around 99% of the repertoires. The TCS score was defined as the ratio of F50 (clonal expansion) to E x V (chaos), calculated using BLOSUM62-based TCRdist between CDR3 peptides within each V-J. Welch's t-statistics and random forest reduced just over 500 V-J features to 13, which were used in a naive Bayes classifier (R e1071). Clones were called with MiXCR by TCRdb after fastp trimmed the public reads at Q25, and only in-frame beta chains were retained. Each record represents a unique CDR3 protein, reported with the most common genes and DNA among its rows. TCRdb assigned the V and J calls; the authors' analysis was not used. The sample profile shows around 500,000 distinct CDR3 sequences; 16% of them were found once. The ten most abundant clones make up 25% to 35% of the sample.

In the ophthalmopathy patients, disease was moderately to severely active, with a Clinical Activity Score of 3 or more, a NOSPECS grade of 4 or more, and a duration of less than 3 months. Exclusion was applied to patients with uncontrolled infections, other autoimmune diseases, pregnancy or lactation. Clinical symptoms, serum thyroxine and TRAb, thyroid ultrasound, and orbital computed tomography formed the basis for the diagnoses. Ficoll-Paque density gradient centrifugation was used to isolate PBMCs from about 10 ml of fresh peripheral blood. Trizol reagent was used to extract total RNA, and RNA quality was then checked on an Agilent 2100 Bioanalyzer. The sequenced sample consisted of blood. This sequence originates from a woman in her 30s with Graves' ophthalmopathy.

The CDR3: CASSFQNTEAFF. The DNA sequence is TGTGCCAGCAGTTTCCAGAACACTGAAGCTTTCTTT. The V and J segments used are TRBV28 and TRBJ1-1, with the D gene call left open. The CDR3 covers 12 residues, taking in both the cysteine and the phenylalanine. The DNA shown is the 36-base CDR3, in frame from base 1. Cut back by 3 bases and 1 base, the V and J ends lie 3 bases apart. The germline V gene encodes CDR1 MDHEN and CDR2 SYDVKM.